This T cell receptor beta chain was sequenced in a study of cytomegalovirus exposure and HLA in healthy donors. Study-level points and caveats: HLA alleles were associated with fewer than 20,000 TCR beta sequences in a later analysis at 0.05 false discovery rate. TCR beta V segments were, for the most part, productive about 87% or about 30% of the time in an earlier analysis. CMV serostatus was the sole immune exposure information available.

Researchers ran the PCR with 60 Vbeta and 13 Jbeta primers. Original analysis: Around 10 million of the approximately 80 million unique TCR beta chains counted in a later analysis were shared. Only in-frame clones appear in the TCRdb table, and some are missing; sequencing was by immunoSEQ multiplex PCR. V, J and clone size were drawn from that table, and D and trimming were deduced from the DNA. This table holds about 190,000 clones, roughly 76% found once. Of note for this clone: Its antigen remains unidentified.

Sequenced sample: PBMCs. The clonotype originates from a woman in her thirties in good health and CMV-seropositive.

CDR3 DNA: TGCAGCGTTGGACAGCCCTCCTACGAGCAGTACTTC. It translates to CSVGQPSYEQYF. The chain uses TRBV29-1 and TRBJ2-7; possible D gene TRBD1, 5 bases. Germline V lookup: CDR1 SQVTM, CDR2 ANQGSEA. V was cut by 4 bases and J by 0 bases, with 7 bases left in between. The CDR3 contains 12 residues.